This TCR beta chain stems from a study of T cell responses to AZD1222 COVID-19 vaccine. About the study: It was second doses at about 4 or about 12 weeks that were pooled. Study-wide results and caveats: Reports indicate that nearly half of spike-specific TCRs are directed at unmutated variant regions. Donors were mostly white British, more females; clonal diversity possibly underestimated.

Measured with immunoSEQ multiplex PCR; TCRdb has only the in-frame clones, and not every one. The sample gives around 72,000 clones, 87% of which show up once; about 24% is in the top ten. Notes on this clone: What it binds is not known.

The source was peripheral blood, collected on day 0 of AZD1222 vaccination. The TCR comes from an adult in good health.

The CDR3 loop reads CASSLQGWNQPQHF. As DNA, the CDR3 is TGTGCCAGCAGCTTACAGGGTTGGAATCAGCCCCAGCATTTT. This chain links TRBV7-8 with TRBJ1-5, with D possibly being TRBD1 (5 bases). Trimming removed 2 bases at V and 4 bases at J, with 9 bases between. The germline V gene has CDR1 SGHVS and CDR2 FQNEAQ. The CDR3 totals 14 residues. Based on the CDR3 plus reference TRBV7-8 and TRBJ1-5, the full variable domain is GAGVSQSPRYKVAKRGQDVALRCDPISGHVSLFWYQQALGQGPEFLTYFQNEAQLDKSGLPSDRFFAERPEGSVSTLKIQRTQQEDSAVYLCASSLQGWNQPQHFGDGTRLSIL.